Listed below are T cell receptor beta chains from one sample, sequenced in a study of OX40 agonist ivuxolimab in advanced cancers. Profiled with immunoSEQ multiplex PCR; TCRdb holds only in-frame clones, not every one. The sample has under 65,000 clones, around 93% seen once. Sequences were derived from CD4+ or CD8+ T cells sorted from blood, sampled in a trial of the OX40 agonist ivuxolimab. These TCRs come from an adult with an advanced solid tumor such as melanoma, head and neck, liver or kidney cancer. CDR3s include the opening cysteine and the closing phenylalanine or tryptophan. A D gene is named only where the DNA matches it firmly. Size values are once, few and many counts, or a class for expanded clones, and some rows have none.

TRBJ2-5	-	-	TRBV18	TGTGCCAGCTCTTCTTTCGGATCAGCATTCCAAGAGACCCAGTACTTC	CASSSFGSAFQETQYF
TRBJ1-1	-	TRBD1	TRBV5-1	TGCGCCAGCAGCCCAGGGGGCGCGATAAATGGGAACACTGAAGCTTTCTTT	CASSPGGAINGNTEAFF
TRBJ1-4	-	-	TRBV6-1	TGTGCCACCCCGGACGGGGCTTTTAATGAAAAACTGTTTTTT	CATPDGAFNEKLFF
TRBJ2-4	-	TRBD1	TRBV27	TGTGCCAGCAGCCCTGGGACAGGGGGGAATCTAGCCAAAAACATTCAGTACTTC	CASSPGTGGNLAKNIQYF
TRBJ1-4	-	TRBD1	TRBV5-1	TGCGCCAGCAGCCGGGACAGGATGGATGAAAAACTGTTTTTT	CASSRDRMDEKLFF
TRBJ2-3	-	-	TRBV10-2	TGCGCCAGCAGTCTTCCTCCCACAGATACGCAGTATTTT	CASSLPPTDTQYF
TRBJ2-6	-	-	TRBV7-2	TGTGCCAGCAGCCCCCCGGCTGGGGCCAACGTCCTGACTTTC	CASSPPAGANVLTF
TRBJ2-7	-	TRBD2	TRBV10-3	TGTGCCATCAGTGAGACTAGCGACTCCTACGAGCAGTACTTC	CAISETSDSYEQYF
TRBJ2-2	once	TRBD1	TRBV19	TGTGCCAGTAGGCAGGGACAGATGAACACCGGGGAGCTGTTTTTT	CASRQGQMNTGELFF
TRBJ1-5	-	-	TRBV6-5	TGTGCCAGCGGTTCTGTGGGCAATCAGCCCCAGCATTTT	CASGSVGNQPQHF
TRBJ2-5	-	-	TRBV7-2	TGTGCCAGCAGCCCCCAGTTGGAGACCCAGTACTTC	CASSPQLETQYF
TRBJ2-6	-	TRBD1	TRBV18	TGTGCCAGCTCCTCCGGGACAGGGTACTCTGGGGCCAACGTCCTGACTTTC	CASSSGTGYSGANVLTF
TRBJ2-6	-	-	TRBV18	TGTGCCAGCTCACCCACCAGCTCTGGGGCCAACGTCCTGACTTTC	CASSPTSSGANVLTF
TRBJ1-1	-	-	TRBV14	TGTGCCAGCAGCCAAGAAGGGGGGAGCAAAGCTTTCTTT	CASSQEGGSKAFF
TRBJ2-7	-	-	TRBV10-1	TGCGCCAACCTAGCTGCTAGGGGAAACGAGCAGTACTTC	CANLAARGNEQYF
TRBJ2-2	-	TRBD1	TRBV30	TGTGCCTGGAACATGCAGGGGGCAATCGGGGAGCTGTTTTTT	CAWNMQGAIGELFF